Here is one T cell receptor (beta chain) with its context. This sample stems from a study of blood T cell repertoires in COVID-19. Background on the study: Collection of acute and convalescent COVID-19 samples took place in the United States, Italy and Spain.

Sequencing was performed with immunoSEQ multiplex PCR; in TCRdb, only in-frame clones are kept and a portion is missing. This sample yields around 260,000 clones, of which about 83% are seen a single time; roughly 9.4% belongs to the top ten. CDR1 is SGHNT and CDR2 is YENEEA in the germline V gene. The CDR3 runs to 13 residues. The trim removed 1 base at V and 5 bases at J, leaving 1 base unmatched. Input material: peripheral blood. This TCR came from a woman in her fifties or sixties who had recovered from COVID-19. V gene TRBV11-3 combines with J gene TRBJ2-5; 7 positions agree with TRBD2. The CDR3 protein is CASSLVGGETQYF. As DNA, the CDR3 is TGTGCCAGCAGCTTAGTGGGGGGGGAGACCCAGTACTTC.